One and the same sample provided the 25 T cell receptor beta chains below, sequenced in a study of blood T cells in healthy people across ages. The use of a sample-barcoded 5' primer and a J-beta primer mix characterized a second PCR of roughly 6 to 11 cycles. TCRdb reanalysed the 5' RACE reads using MiXCR and keeps one entry per CDR3 protein. The sample shows just under 750,000 distinct CDR3 sequences, 22% of them seen only once. The specimen sequenced was blood. Receptor source: an older man in good health.

In its sample, this clonotype was seen a few times. The rearrangement joins TRBV5-1 to TRBJ2-5; 8 bases agree with TRBD1. This CDR3 comprises 15 residues. Germline CDR1 SGHRS, CDR2 YFSETQ. J lost 5 bases, V lost 0 bases, and 6 bases had no gene match. CDR3 residues: CASSLGDRKYETQYF. CDR3 sequence (DNA): TGCGCCAGCAGCTTGGGGGACAGGAAATATGAGACCCAGTACTTC. Combining the CDR3 with reference TRBV5-1 and TRBJ2-5 gives the whole variable domain KAGVTQTPRYLIKTRGQQVTLSCSPISGHRSVSWYQQTPGQGLQFLFEYFSETQRNKGNFPGRFSGRQFSNSRSEMNVSTLELGDSALYLCASSLGDRKYETQYFGPGTRLLVL.

This clonotype was recorded once. The V call is TRBV29-1, the J call TRBJ2-3; a possible D gene is TRBD1 (5 bases). The CDR3 covers 12 residues. V was trimmed by 6 bases and J by 4 bases, leaving 11 bases between them. Looked up from germline, CDR1 is SQVTM and CDR2 is ANQGSEA. This chain's CDR3 is CSVRRGSDTQYF. CDR3 DNA sequence: TGCAGCGTGCGAAGGGGCTCAGATACGCAGTATTTT.

This clonotype showed up just a few times. The chain has TRBV20-1 and TRBJ2-2, with 8 bases that match TRBD2. V was pared by 5 bases and J by 2 bases, with 7 bases of the junction left unmatched. This CDR3 has 15 residues. Germline CDR1 reads DFQATT; CDR2 reads SNEGSKA (reference sequence). CDR3 nucleotides: TGCAGTGCTCGCCGAGCGGGGGCAAACACCGGGGAGCTGTTTTTT. Translated, it gives CSARRAGANTGELFF.

V is TRBV24-1 and J is TRBJ2-1; D is ambiguous. Germline values: CDR1 KGHDR, CDR2 SFDVKD. CDR3 length: 15 amino acids. Trimming removed 1 base from V and 0 bases from J, with 6 bases in between. The CDR3 DNA is TGTGCCACCAGTGATTTCCGAGACTCCTACAATGAGCAGTTCTTC. This translates into CATSDFRDSYNEQFF.

This clonotype has more than one count but fewer than ten. This chain connects TRBV6-5 to TRBJ1-2, with D possibly being TRBD1 (6 bases). Germline V gene lookup returns CDR1 MNHEY and CDR2 SVGAGI. The CDR3 totals 12 residues. The V end was cut by 5 bases, the J end by 5 bases, with 9 bases between. Here the CDR3 reads CASSEDSYGYTF. The DNA of the CDR3 is TGTGCCAGCAGTGAGGACAGTTATGGCTACACCTTC.

The chain links TRBV11-2 to TRBJ2-1, with 13 bases identical to TRBD2. The CDR3 has 15 amino acids. Germline V CDR1 and CDR2: SGHAT, FQNNGV. V was pared by 6 bases and J by 6 bases, with 5 bases of the junction left unmatched. CDR3 in amino acids: CASSRWTSGSNEQFF. In DNA, the CDR3 is TGTGCCAGCAGTCGCTGGACTAGCGGGAGCAATGAGCAGTTCTTC.

This clonotype was counted between two and nine times. The J gene is TRBJ2-7, the V gene TRBV20-1; weak D call: TRBD1 (6 bases). The V gene lost 3 bases and the J gene lost 6 bases, with 21 bases spanning the gap. Germline assignment: CDR1 DFQATT and CDR2 SNEGSKA (reference sequence). The CDR3 extends over 15 amino acids. In DNA, the CDR3 is TGCAGTGCTAGCCTGACTCCCAGGGGTTTCCGCGAGCAGTACTTC. Translating it yields CSASLTPRGFREQYF.

This chain joins TRBV15 and TRBJ2-3; D is perhaps TRBD2 (6 bases). The CDR3 is 14 residues long. The V gene's germline CDR1 is LNHNV and CDR2 YYDKDF (reference sequence). V was pared by 8 bases and J by 0 bases, with 12 bases between. The CDR3 DNA sequence: TGTGCCACCCAAATTGCGGGAAGCACAGATACGCAGTATTTT. The encoded protein is CATQIAGSTDTQYF.

The chain is built from TRBV2 and TRBJ2-5; 10 bases are a match to TRBD2. Germline V gene sequence: CDR1 SNHLY, CDR2 FYNNEI. V shed 7 bases and J 5 bases; nucleotides not matched to a gene: 7. CDR3 length equals 14 residues. The CDR3 protein is CASNPSGSGETQYF. In DNA, the CDR3 is TGTGCCAGCAACCCTAGCGGGAGCGGTGAGACCCAGTACTTC.

This clonotype appeared a few times. The rearrangement joins TRBV29-1 to TRBJ1-2; possibly TRBD1 for D (5 bases). This CDR3 is 13 amino acids long. V shed 4 bases and J shed 4 bases, with 13 bases lying between them. Germline lookup yields CDR1 SQVTM and CDR2 ANQGSEA. The CDR3 DNA sequence: TGCAGCGTTGTTCGAGACAGCGGCTATGGCTACACCTTC. It specifies CSVVRDSGYGYTF.

The J gene is TRBJ1-6, the V gene TRBV25-1, with D possibly matching TRBD1 (5 bases). Trimming pared 2 bases from V and 4 bases from J, leaving 12 bases between. The CDR3 is 16 residues long. Germline CDR1 and CDR2: MGHDK and SYGVNS. DNA for the CDR3: TGTGCCAGCAGTGAAAAACGGACATTATATAATTCACCCCTCCACTTT. This encodes CASSEKRTLYNSPLHF. The full variable domain, its missing parts supplied by reference TRBV25-1 and TRBJ1-6, is EADIYQTPRYLVIGTGKKITLECSQTMGHDKMYWYQQDPGMELHLIHYSYGVNSTEKGDLSSESTVSRIRTEHFPLTLESARPSHTSQYLCASSEKRTLYNSPLHFGNGTRLTVT.

Many counts were recorded for this clonotype. The chain carries TRBV7-2 and TRBJ2-3; the match to TRBD2 covers 8 bases. V was clipped by 2 bases and J by 4 bases; unmatched bases: 2. The CDR3 runs 14 residues. CDR1 is SGHTA, CDR2 FQGNSA, per germline. Written as DNA, the CDR3 is TGTGCCAGCAGCTTATGGCGGGAGGCAGATACGCAGTATTTT. Translating it yields CASSLWREADTQYF.

The rearrangement uses TRBV5-1 and TRBJ2-1; 12 bases map to TRBD2. Germline CDR1 reads SGHRS; CDR2 reads YFSETQ. Trimming cost V 2 bases and J 7 bases; bases outside gene matches: 10. This CDR3 is built from 17 residues. CDR3 coding DNA: TGCGCCAGCAGCTTAGACCCTAGCGGGGGGGCCGGTAATGAGCAGTTCTTC. It yields the protein CASSLDPSGGAGNEQFF.

The J gene is TRBJ1-1, the V gene TRBV7-2; no clear D gene. The CDR3 length is 13 residues. Per the germline V gene, CDR1 is SGHTA and CDR2 is FQGNSA. V was clipped by 5 bases and J by 1 base, with 8 bases between them. The CDR3 loop reads CASSAERNTEAFF. The CDR3 DNA reads TGTGCCAGCAGCGCGGAGAGGAACACTGAAGCTTTCTTT.

The V call is TRBV4-2, the J call TRBJ2-7; no reliable D call. Trimming stripped 1 base from V and 2 bases from J, with 9 bases between. The germline CDR1 and CDR2 sequences are LGHNA and YNFKEQ. CDR3 length: 14 amino acids. In DNA, the CDR3 is TGTGCCAGCAGCCAAGTCCTAGGTGCCTACGAGCAGTACTTC. It is translated as CASSQVLGAYEQYF.

CDR3 DNA sequence: TGTGCCAGCAGACGGGATTTCACAGATACGCAGTATTTT. Its translation: CASRRDFTDTQYF. V and J are TRBV2 and TRBJ2-3; possible D gene TRBD2, 5 bases. The germline CDR1 and CDR2 sequences are SNHLY and FYNNEI. The V end lost 6 bases, the J end lost 2 bases, and 9 bases lay between the germline ends. This CDR3 region has 13 residues.

V usage is TRBV6-6 and J usage is TRBJ2-1, with D perhaps matching TRBD2 (6 bases). CDR1 MNHNY and CDR2 SVGAGI come from the germline V gene (reference sequence). CDR3 length: 15 residues. Trimming shortened V by 7 bases and J by 5 bases, and 18 bases separated the two germline ends. CDR3: CASTDTGVTHNEQFF. CDR3 coding DNA: TGTGCCAGCACAGATACGGGGGTTACCCACAATGAGCAGTTCTTC.

This clonotype showed up just a few times. This chain links TRBV3-1 with TRBJ2-1, with 7 bases aligning to TRBD1. Germline trimming cut 0 bases from V and 5 bases from J; bases unmatched to any gene: 10. The CDR3 has 17 residues. In germline, CDR1 is LGHDT, CDR2 YNNKEL (reference sequence). This chain's CDR3 is CASSQEWLGQTHNEQFF. The CDR3, as DNA: TGTGCCAGCAGCCAAGAGTGGCTGGGACAGACTCACAATGAGCAGTTCTTC.

The chain links TRBV6-5 to TRBJ2-1; D unresolved. There are 15 residues in the CDR3. V lost 0 bases and J 4 bases, leaving 10 bases between the germline ends. Germline V gene sequence: CDR1 MNHEY, CDR2 SVGAGI. The CDR3 loop is CASSYSLYQYNEQFF. The CDR3 DNA is TGTGCCAGCAGTTACTCTCTCTATCAATACAATGAGCAGTTCTTC.

This chain connects TRBV28 to TRBJ1-1, with 10 bases matching TRBD1. Germline V gene sequence: CDR1 MDHEN, CDR2 SYDVKM. J was trimmed by 1 base and V by 0 bases; bases with no gene match: 2. The CDR3 covers 16 residues. CDR3 nucleotides: TGTGCCAGCAGTTTATGGGGACAGGGGCAGAACACTGAAGCTTTCTTT. It yields the protein CASSLWGQGQNTEAFF.

This clonotype was counted between two and nine times. The chain joins TRBV4-1 to TRBJ1-5; weak D call: TRBD1 (6 bases). V lost 0 bases and J 2 bases, leaving 8 bases between the germline ends. Germline assignment: CDR1 MGHRA and CDR2 YSYEKL. This CDR3 has 15 residues. CDR3 DNA: TGCGCCAGCAGCCAAGACCCAGGGGGCAATCAGCCCCAGCATTTT. Translated: CASSQDPGGNQPQHF.

This chain connects TRBV19 to TRBJ2-1; 8 bases fit TRBD2. CDR1 and CDR2 (germline): LNHDA, SQIVND (reference sequence). J was trimmed by 6 bases and V by 2 bases; bases with no gene match: 6. This CDR3 has 15 residues. CDR3 DNA sequence: TGTGCCAGTAGTATAAGGACTAGCCGACCCAATGAGCAGTTCTTC. Translating it yields CASSIRTSRPNEQFF.

The sample holds many counts of this clonotype. This sequence joins TRBV7-2 and TRBJ1-1, with 9 nucleotides matching TRBD1. The CDR3 extends over 14 amino acids. Trimming took 3 bases from V and 5 from J; bases not matched to a gene: 4. Germline V gene lookup returns CDR1 SGHTA and CDR2 FQGNSA. The CDR3 nucleotides are TGTGCCAGCAGCTTTCGGGACAGGGTTACTGAAGCTTTCTTT. Translating gives CASSFRDRVTEAFF.

V is TRBV12-3 or TRBV12-4 and J is TRBJ2-7; 8 bases are a match to TRBD2. The DNA matches TRBJ2-1 better at its end, which makes the J call doubtful. This CDR3 comprises 15 residues. The CDR3 DNA reads TGTGCCAGCAGTTTAGCTGGCGGGGGGCCCAATGAGCAGTTCTTC. This gives the protein CASSLAGGGPNEQFF.

This clonotype has only a few counts. This sequence joins TRBV27 and TRBJ2-5, with D possibly called TRBD1 or TRBD2 (6 bases each). With 6 bases removed from V and 5 bases from J, the gap between germline ends came to 16 bases. Germline CDR1 reads MNHEY; CDR2 reads SMNVEV (reference sequence). CDR3 length: 14 amino acids. The CDR3 coding sequence is TGTGCCAGCAGCCACAGGGTAGGAGGGGAGACCCAGTACTTC. This sequence encodes CASSHRVGGETQYF.